This T cell receptor beta chain came from a study of spatial heterogeneity in lung cancer. TCRdb recomputed calls from the 5' RACE reads with MiXCR, one row per CDR3 protein. The data hold about 60,000 distinct CDR3 sequences, with roughly 8% observed a single time. This clonotype was seen a few times. The time point: sample taken at primary tumor resection. Extraction of whole RNA from tumor, nontumor lung or frozen PBMC preceded unsorted sequencing. Germline loops: CDR1 SGDLS, CDR2 YYNGEE. J gave up 5 bases and V 4 bases, and 8 bases lay outside the gene matches. CDR3 length: 14 amino acids. The V call is TRBV9, the J call TRBJ1-1; TRBD1 matches 7 bases. This material consisted of PBMCs, taken at surgery. The sequence derives from a female donor with early-stage non-small cell lung cancer. In DNA, the CDR3 is TGTGCCAGCAGCTCCGGACAGGTTCAGACTGAAGCTTTCTTT. Translating it yields CASSSGQVQTEAFF.